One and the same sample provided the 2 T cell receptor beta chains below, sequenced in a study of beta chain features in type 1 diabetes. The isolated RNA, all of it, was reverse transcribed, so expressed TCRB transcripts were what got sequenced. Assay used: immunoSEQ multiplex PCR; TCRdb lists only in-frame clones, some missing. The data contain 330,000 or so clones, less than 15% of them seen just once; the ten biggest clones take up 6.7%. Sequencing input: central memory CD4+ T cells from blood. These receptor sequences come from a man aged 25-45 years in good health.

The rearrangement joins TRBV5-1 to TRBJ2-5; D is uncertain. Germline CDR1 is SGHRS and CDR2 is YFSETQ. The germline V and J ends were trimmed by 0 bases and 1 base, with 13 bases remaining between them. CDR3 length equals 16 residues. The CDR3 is CASSLDGRIRQETQYF. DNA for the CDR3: TGCGCCAGCAGCTTGGATGGACGGATACGCCAAGAGACCCAGTACTTC.

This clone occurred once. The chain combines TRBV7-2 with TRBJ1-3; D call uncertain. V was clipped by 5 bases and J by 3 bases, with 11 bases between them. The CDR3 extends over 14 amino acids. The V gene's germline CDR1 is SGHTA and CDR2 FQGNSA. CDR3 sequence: CASSPARVGNTIYF. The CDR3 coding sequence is TGTGCCAGCAGCCCAGCACGGGTTGGAAACACCATATATTTT.